This is a list of T cell receptor beta chains from one sample in a study of blood T cell repertoires in COVID-19. Only in-frame clones appear in the TCRdb table, and some are missing; sequencing was by immunoSEQ multiplex PCR. This table has fewer than 200,000 clones, 81% appearing once. Sequencing input: peripheral blood. These receptors were collected from a woman at least 80 years old with COVID-19, enrolled during active disease. CDR3s leave out the opening cysteine and the closing phenylalanine or tryptophan. Clone size is shown for a subset of rows, as once, few, many or a class of expanded clone.

J gene: TRBJ2-2; V gene: TRBV5-1; clone size: NA; CDR3 protein: ASSPRDLPNTGELF
J gene: TRBJ1-2; V gene: TRBV30; clone size: once; CDR3 protein: AWATDRGFNGYT
J gene: TRBJ1-3; V gene: TRBV3-1/TRBV3-2; clone size: NA; CDR3 protein: ASSPSGRGRNTIY
J gene: TRBJ2-7; V gene: TRBV29-1; clone size: once; CDR3 protein: SVEGTGVDEQY
J gene: TRBJ2-2; V gene: TRBV28; clone size: NA; CDR3 protein: ASRFGRIGELF
J gene: TRBJ1-2; V gene: TRBV3-1/TRBV3-2; clone size: few; CDR3 protein: ATQPRPNYGYT
J gene: TRBJ2-1; V gene: TRBV11-2; clone size: NA; CDR3 protein: ASSSQGTGGPYNEQF
J gene: TRBJ2-7; V gene: TRBV5-6; clone size: NA; CDR3 protein: ASSLGAGGYYEQY
J gene: TRBJ1-6; V gene: TRBV7-2; clone size: NA; CDR3 protein: ASSPMTGGYSPLH
J gene: TRBJ2-3; V gene: TRBV2; clone size: NA; CDR3 protein: ASSEGGSTDTQY
J gene: TRBJ1-2; V gene: TRBV4-1; clone size: NA; CDR3 protein: ASSHEPGDTNYGYT
J gene: TRBJ1-6; V gene: TRBV5-4; clone size: NA; CDR3 protein: ASSLGQGAATGSPLH
J gene: TRBJ2-2; V gene: TRBV5-1; clone size: NA; CDR3 protein: ASRLGAYTNTGELF
J gene: TRBJ1-1; V gene: TRBV29-1; clone size: NA; CDR3 protein: SGRDVGRGAEAF
J gene: TRBJ2-2; V gene: TRBV11-3; clone size: NA; CDR3 protein: ASSLVGGQPNTGELF
J gene: TRBJ2-4; V gene: TRBV7-2; clone size: NA; CDR3 protein: ASSLETGQGEFN
J gene: TRBJ2-7; V gene: TRBV6-2/TRBV6-3; clone size: NA; CDR3 protein: ASSYQGFVYEQY
J gene: TRBJ2-1; V gene: TRBV27; clone size: NA; CDR3 protein: ASSPNPGTNYNEQF
J gene: TRBJ2-7; V gene: TRBV18; clone size: once; CDR3 protein: ASSPDRPPYEQY
J gene: TRBJ2-7; V gene: TRBV5-4; clone size: NA; CDR3 protein: ASSLHGYEQY
J gene: TRBJ1-1; V gene: TRBV7-3; clone size: NA; CDR3 protein: ASSLVGRNTEAF
J gene: TRBJ1-2; V gene: TRBV2; clone size: NA; CDR3 protein: ASSAQQEDYGYT